The 9 T cell receptor beta chains listed next were all sequenced from one sample in a study of blood T cell repertoires in COVID-19. Libraries were prepared by immunoSEQ multiplex PCR; TCRdb keeps only in-frame clonotypes and omits some of them. The profile shows about 220,000 clones, roughly nine tenths of them singletons. Input material: PBMCs or T cells enriched from blood (not recorded which). Receptor source: a woman aged 30 to 39 who had recovered from COVID-19.

V is TRBV6-2 or TRBV6-3 and J is TRBJ2-1; 11 nucleotides match TRBD2. The CDR3 sequence is 19 residues long. Germline V gene lookup returns CDR1 MNHEY and CDR2 SVGEGT. V shed 2 bases, J shed 6 bases, and the junction held 15 bases outside the gene matches. In DNA, the CDR3 is TGTGCCAGCAGTTACCCGCGGGGTAGCGGGGGGGCCGGTTTCAATGAGCAGTTCTTC. Its protein is CASSYPRGSGGAGFNEQFF.

The chain combines TRBV6-5 with TRBJ2-7; a weak D match, TRBD2 (5 bases). Germline V gene lookup returns CDR1 MNHEY and CDR2 SVGAGI. This CDR3 comprises 12 residues. Trimming cost V 7 bases and J 1 base, with 8 bases left between them. In nucleotides, the CDR3 is TGTGCCAGCACCGGGGTGTCCTACGAGCAGTACTTC. This sequence encodes CASTGVSYEQYF.

The chain uses TRBV6-4 and TRBJ1-2; D uncertain. The CDR3 is made up of 17 amino acids. V lost 0 bases, J lost 8 bases, and 22 bases lay in between. Germline lookup yields CDR1 MRHNA and CDR2 SNTAGT. The CDR3 reads CASSDSSAPQQTMGYTF. The DNA of the CDR3 is TGTGCCAGCAGTGACTCGTCAGCTCCCCAACAGACTATGGGCTACACCTTC.

V gene TRBV5-6 combines with J gene TRBJ1-3; a weak D match, TRBD1 (6 bases). The ends were cut back, 2 bases at V and 0 bases at J, with 15 bases in the middle. Germline assignment: CDR1 SGHDT and CDR2 YYEEEE. The CDR3 loop spans 17 amino acids. The CDR3 nucleotides are TGTGCCAGCAGCTTCTACCCGCAGGGGAACTCTGGAAACACCATATATTTT. It specifies CASSFYPQGNSGNTIYF.

The gene calls are TRBV5-6 and TRBJ1-2; no reliable D call. Germline V lookup: CDR1 SGHDT, CDR2 YYEEEE. The V and J ends lost 4 bases and 2 bases respectively, with 9 bases between them. The CDR3 has 13 amino acids. The CDR3 reads CASSTIRNYGYTF. CDR3 sequence (DNA): TGTGCCAGCAGCACTATCCGGAACTATGGCTACACCTTC.

This chain connects TRBV6-5 to TRBJ1-2, with 11 bases matching TRBD1. V trimming: 6 bases; J trimming: 6 bases; junction bases outside the gene matches: 9. The germline CDR1 and CDR2 sequences are MNHEY and SVGAGI. The CDR3 totals 15 residues. CDR3 nucleotide sequence: TGTGCCAGCAGCTACGCTAGGACAGGGGGCGATGGCTACACCTTC. It yields the protein CASSYARTGGDGYTF.

CDR3 DNA: TGTGCCAGCAGCTTAGCGGGGGGGCCGACAGATACGCAGTATTTT. Protein product: CASSLAGGPTDTQYF. V and J are TRBV11-1 and TRBJ2-3, with D tentatively TRBD2 (7 bases). Looked up from germline, CDR1 is SGHAT and CDR2 is FQDESV (reference sequence). Trimming took 0 bases from V and 3 from J, leaving 10 bases between them. CDR3 size: 15 residues. The complete variable domain, with remaining parts taken from reference TRBV11-1 and TRBJ2-3, reads EAEVAQSPRYKITEKSQAVAFWCDPISGHATLYWYRQILGQGPELLVQFQDESVVDDSQLPKDRFSAERLKGVDSTLKIQPAELGDSAMYLCASSLAGGPTDTQYFGPGTRLTVL.

The chain couples TRBV5-1 to TRBJ2-5, with TRBD1 as a possible D gene (6 bases). The CDR3 sequence is 16 residues long. Trimming removed 0 bases from V and 4 bases from J, with 16 bases in between. Germline assignment: CDR1 SGHRS and CDR2 YFSETQ. The CDR3 DNA follows: TGCGCCAGCAGCTTGGCCCGGGCAGGGGAAGGAGAGACCCAGTACTTC. Its translation: CASSLARAGEGETQYF.

The J gene is TRBJ1-3, the V gene TRBV4-3; perhaps TRBD1 as D (5 bases). The CDR3 sequence is 13 residues long. CDR1 LGHNA and CDR2 YSLEER come from the germline V gene. V shed 4 bases and J shed 2 bases, with 6 bases lying between them. In DNA form, the CDR3 reads TGCGCCAGCAGCCCGACAGCTGGAAACACCATATATTTT. This sequence encodes CASSPTAGNTIYF.